The 11 T cell receptor beta chains presented below share a single source sample, sequenced in a study of metastatic and nonmetastatic thyroid tumors (dated by TCRdb to about 2020). No treatment had been received by any patient before thyroid surgery. Libraries were made using PCR. The sequencing machine was an Illumina HiSeq 4000. TCRdb's own reprocessing of the public reads used fastp at Q25 and MiXCR and kept productive beta chains. This sample comprises 35,000 to 55,000 clones, approximately 3% of them detected only once. The top ten hold roughly a tenth of the sample. The sample taken for sequencing was blood. Every receptor here comes from a female donor with papillary thyroid cancer or a benign thyroid nodule (not recorded which). Some clones in this sample may be carry-over from other donors' samples.

This rearrangement joins TRBV20-1 to TRBJ2-7, with D possibly matching TRBD2 (6 bases). The CDR3 is made up of 15 amino acids. The germline CDR1 and CDR2 sequences are DFQATT and SNEGSKA (reference sequence). Between the trimmed V and J ends, which lost 3 bases and 6 bases, there was a span of 21 bases. DNA for the CDR3: TGCAGTGCTAGTTGGACTAACCACGGATCGCGCGAGCAGTACTTC. This gives the protein CSASWTNHGSREQYF.

This chain joins TRBV6-1 and TRBJ2-3, with 7 bases identical to TRBD2. The germline V gene has CDR1 MNHNS and CDR2 SASEGT. The CDR3 covers 13 residues. V shed 6 bases and J 4 bases; nucleotides not matched to a gene: 4. The CDR3 bases are TGTGCCAGCAGGCGGGAGTTGTCAGATACGCAGTATTTT. The encoded protein is CASRRELSDTQYF.

This clone was seen ten or more times. This chain uses TRBV4-1 with TRBJ2-7, with 11 bases aligning to TRBD2. From germline, CDR1 is MGHRA and CDR2 YSYEKL. CDR3 size: 17 residues. V shed 3 bases, J shed 7 bases, and the junction held 14 bases outside the gene matches. CDR3 nucleotides: TGCGCCAGCAGCCAGCGCCTAGCGGGAGGACTGGATGGGGAGCAGTACTTC. Amino acid sequence: CASSQRLAGGLDGEQYF.

The CDR3 region is CATNGGGAPNYGYTF. CDR3 coding DNA: TGTGCCACAAACGGAGGGGGCGCCCCTAACTATGGCTACACCTTC. The chain links TRBV15 to TRBJ1-2, with TRBD1 matching 7 bases. The CDR3 is 15 residues long. Unmatched junction bases numbered 10, after V lost 9 bases and J lost 0 bases. Per the germline V gene, CDR1 is LNHNV and CDR2 is YYDKDF (reference sequence).

This clone was observed a handful of times. This chain joins TRBV20-1 and TRBJ2-3; D remains unclear. The CDR3 runs 15 residues. Trimming pared 3 bases from V and 6 bases from J, leaving 19 bases between. Germline V gene sequence: CDR1 DFQATT, CDR2 SNEGSKA (reference sequence). The CDR3 protein is CSASFHAREGDTQYF. The CDR3 bases are TGCAGTGCTAGTTTTCATGCAAGGGAAGGTGATACGCAGTATTTT.

This clone was observed at least ten times. The chain is built from TRBV28 and TRBJ1-3; the D is unclear. Trimming pared 3 bases from V and 0 bases from J, leaving 9 bases between. The CDR3 length is 15 residues. Germline V lookup: CDR1 MDHEN, CDR2 SYDVKM. The CDR3 region is CASSFPSSSGNTIYF. The CDR3 DNA follows: TGTGCCAGCAGTTTCCCCTCAAGCTCTGGAAACACCATATATTTT.

The gene calls are TRBV6-2 or TRBV6-3 and TRBJ2-1, with D maybe TRBD2 (6 bases). The CDR3 covers 16 residues. Trimming cost V 6 bases and J 2 bases, with 17 bases left between them. From germline, CDR1 is MNHEY and CDR2 SVGEGT. In DNA, the CDR3 is TGTGCCAGCAGGAGATTAGCGGTAGGGGCCTACAATGAGCAGTTCTTC. Amino acid sequence: CASRRLAVGAYNEQFF.

V is TRBV27 and J is TRBJ1-4; unclear D gene. Trimming took 3 bases from V and 10 from J, leaving 18 bases between them. CDR1 is MNHEY and CDR2 is SMNVEV in the germline V gene (reference sequence). The CDR3 has 15 amino acids. In DNA form, the CDR3 reads TGTGCCAGCAGTTTCCGTGGGTGGGGAGGGCGAAAACTGTTTTTT. Translated, it gives CASSFRGWGGRKLFF.

This clone has more than one count but fewer than ten. In DNA, the CDR3 is TGTGCCAGCAGTTTATGGGGACAGGGCTACACTGAAGCTTTCTTT. This codes for CASSLWGQGYTEAFF. This chain uses TRBV28 with TRBJ1-1; 9 nucleotides match TRBD1. The germline V gene has CDR1 MDHEN and CDR2 SYDVKM. The CDR3 sequence is 15 residues long. Trimming removed 0 bases from V and 3 bases from J; junction bases left unmatched: 2.

This clone was counted at least ten times. The chain couples TRBV19 to TRBJ2-1; D ambiguous. The ends were cut back, 3 bases at V and 8 bases at J, with 11 bases in the middle. Germline V gene sequence: CDR1 LNHDA, CDR2 SQIVND (reference sequence). This CDR3 contains 13 residues. In nucleotides, the CDR3 is TGTGCCAGTAGTATGGCCCCTAGTGATGAGCAGTTCTTC. Translating it yields CASSMAPSDEQFF.

This clone has at least ten counts. This chain joins TRBV6-1 and TRBJ2-3, with 8 bases aligning to TRBD1. The trim removed 4 bases at V and 3 bases at J, leaving 6 bases unmatched. CDR3 length: 15 residues. CDR1 and CDR2 from the germline V gene are MNHNS and SASEGT. CDR3 nucleotides: TGTGCCAGCAGTGCTTGGGACAGGACTACAGATACGCAGTATTTT. Translated: CASSAWDRTTDTQYF.